This T cell receptor beta chain was recorded in a study of CD8+CD57+ T cells in acquired aplastic anemia. The sequenced patients had an expansion of CD8+CD57+ cells seen by flow cytometry. This CDR3 has 17 residues. In germline, CDR1 is SGHVS, CDR2 FNYEAQ. The V and J ends lost 1 base and 0 bases respectively, with 13 bases between them. This clonotype was found once. The template used for profiling TCR beta VDJ and CDR3 was genomic DNA. TCRdb recomputed calls from the reads with MiXCR, one row per CDR3 protein. This table holds about 160,000 distinct CDR3 sequences, 71% found once. Sequencing input: sorted CD4+, CD8+, or CD8+CD57+ T cells (not recorded which) from PBMCs. The chain links TRBV7-6 to TRBJ1-3; D uncertain. This clonotype originated in a human donor with aplastic anemia. CDR3 sequence: CASSLDRPQVSGNTIYF. CDR3 in DNA: TGTGCCAGCAGCTTAGATAGGCCTCAAGTCTCTGGAAACACCATATATTTT.